The 2 T cell receptor beta chains given below trace back to one sample, sequenced in a study of Graves' ophthalmopathy and Graves' hyperthyroidism. Amplification from RNA transcripts yielded the TCR beta CDR3 regions. First-round RT-PCR used HTBI primers; second-round multiplex PCR followed. MiXCR was run by TCRdb on the multiplex PCR reads, yielding one entry per CDR3 protein. Of 150,000 to 200,000 distinct CDR3 sequences detected, 39% appear once; the ten largest clones hold approximately 8.9%. Sequenced material: peripheral blood. The receptors here all came from a man aged 25 to 40 with Graves' ophthalmopathy.

The chain uses TRBV14 and TRBJ2-5; no definite D call. This CDR3 has 13 residues. CDR1 is SGHDN, CDR2 FVKESK, per germline. Trimming took 6 bases from V and 0 from J, leaving 8 bases between them. The CDR3 DNA is TGTGCCAGCAGTCGCAGTTACCAAGAGACCCAGTACTTC. This encodes CASSRSYQETQYF.

This clonotype was recorded at least ten times. The chain joins TRBV11-1 to TRBJ2-2; D not resolved. Per the germline V gene, CDR1 is SGHAT and CDR2 is FQDESV (reference sequence). Trimming removed 4 bases from V and 5 bases from J, with 23 bases in between. The CDR3 is 18 residues long. The CDR3 DNA reads as TGTGCCAGCAGCTCCCTCCTTCGCCGTCTTACGGAGACCGGGGAGCTGTTTTTT. Amino acids: CASSSLLRRLTETGELFF.